What follows are 7 T cell receptor beta chains derived from one specimen sequenced in a study of blood T cells in healthy people across ages. Primers used in a second PCR of roughly 6 to 11 cycles were a sample-barcoded 5' primer and a J-beta primer mix. TCRdb reprocessed the 5' RACE reads via MiXCR and lists one record per CDR3 protein. The sample includes fewer than 900,000 distinct CDR3 sequences, approximately 39% seen only once; the top ten take about 20%. The sample comprised blood. These receptors all stem from a woman aged 60 to 75 in good health.

The V gene is TRBV3-1, the J gene TRBJ2-1; tentatively, D is TRBD1 or TRBD2 (6 bases each). Trimming left V 0 bases short and J 0 bases short, with 9 bases between. In germline, CDR1 is LGHDT, CDR2 YNNKEL (reference sequence). The CDR3 length is 16 residues. CDR3 nucleotide sequence: TGTGCCAGCAGCCAAGACACGGGGGCCTCCTACAATGAGCAGTTCTTC. Translating gives CASSQDTGASYNEQFF.

In nucleotides, the CDR3 is TGTGCCAGCAGTGTGCTACGAAGGGACAGAGTCGATGCAACTAATGAAAAACTGTTTTTT. Translating gives CASSVLRRDRVDATNEKLFF. The chain recombines TRBV25-1 with TRBJ1-4; 7 bases align to TRBD1. V lost 4 bases to trimming and J lost 0 bases; unmatched junction nucleotides: 17. CDR1 MGHDK and CDR2 SYGVNS come from the germline V gene. This CDR3 comprises 20 residues.

The rearrangement joins TRBV20-1 to TRBJ2-1; 11 nucleotides line up with TRBD2. Germline values: CDR1 DFQATT, CDR2 SNEGSKA (reference sequence). Trimming cost V 5 bases and J 0 bases; bases outside gene matches: 15. The CDR3 totals 19 residues. CDR3 amino acids: CSARKPLAGADSSYNEQFF. Here the CDR3 DNA reads TGCAGTGCTCGAAAGCCACTAGCGGGGGCCGATAGCTCCTACAATGAGCAGTTCTTC.

The rearrangement joins TRBV27 to TRBJ2-3; 9 bases match TRBD1. This CDR3 has 14 residues. Germline V gene data show CDR1 as MNHEY and CDR2 as SMNVEV (reference sequence). Trimming removed 5 bases from V and 9 bases from J; junction bases left unmatched: 9. The DNA of the CDR3 is TGTGCCAGCAGTGTCGGGACAGGGTCGGGGACGCAGTATTTT. As protein: CASSVGTGSGTQYF.

The chain links TRBV14 to TRBJ2-6; tentatively, D is TRBD1 or TRBD2 (5 bases each). Germline values: CDR1 SGHDN, CDR2 FVKESK. CDR3 length: 18 residues. The germline V and J ends were trimmed by 0 bases and 1 base, with 13 bases remaining between them. The CDR3, as DNA: TGTGCCAGCAGCCAAGATCCGGGACGCCTGTCTGGGGCCAACGTCCTGACTTTC. Its protein is CASSQDPGRLSGANVLTF.

The chain carries TRBV2 and TRBJ2-1; 11 bases agree with TRBD2. The J segment lost 8 bases and the V segment lost 3 bases, leaving 6 bases of the junction unmatched. CDR1 and CDR2 (germline): SNHLY, FYNNEI. The CDR3 length is 15 residues. The CDR3 DNA reads TGTGCCAGCAGTGATTTACTAGCGGGGGTGGATGAGCAGTTCTTC. Its translation is CASSDLLAGVDEQFF.

This clonotype was seen repeatedly, ten times or more. The chain links TRBV20-1 to TRBJ1-5; D may be TRBD1 (5 bases). CDR3 length: 15 amino acids. V was clipped by 3 bases and J by 3 bases, with 15 bases between them. In germline, CDR1 is DFQATT, CDR2 SNEGSKA (reference sequence). CDR3 coding DNA: TGCAGTGCTAGTGGTTCGACAGTCTCCAATCAGCCCCAGCATTTT. Translation: CSASGSTVSNQPQHF.